The clone carrying this T cell receptor (beta chain) was detected only once. Trimming left V 3 bases short and J 0 bases short, with 6 bases between. In germline, CDR1 is MDHEN, CDR2 SYDVKM. This CDR3 is 14 amino acids long. Treatment defined: randomized to nivolumab then ipilimumab (arm A) or the reverse (arm B). Sorted cells were live CD3+CD8+, lacking CD19 and CD56, from PBMCs. The data are from a study of sequential checkpoint blockade in melanoma. Whole-study context: After both sequences, patients received maintenance nivolumab.

The table came from immunoSEQ multiplex PCR; TCRdb's copy has only in-frame clones and leaves some out. The sample lists approximately 11,000 clones; more than 60% were seen once. This chain joins TRBV28 and TRBJ1-3; the D is unclear. Sample: CD8+ T cells sorted from blood (inferred from file names), taken from a patient given nivolumab and ipilimumab in sequence. The receptor comes from a human donor with melanoma. CDR3 DNA: TGTGCCAGCAGTTTTAGATTCTCTGGAAACACCATATATTTT. Its translation: CASSFRFSGNTIYF.